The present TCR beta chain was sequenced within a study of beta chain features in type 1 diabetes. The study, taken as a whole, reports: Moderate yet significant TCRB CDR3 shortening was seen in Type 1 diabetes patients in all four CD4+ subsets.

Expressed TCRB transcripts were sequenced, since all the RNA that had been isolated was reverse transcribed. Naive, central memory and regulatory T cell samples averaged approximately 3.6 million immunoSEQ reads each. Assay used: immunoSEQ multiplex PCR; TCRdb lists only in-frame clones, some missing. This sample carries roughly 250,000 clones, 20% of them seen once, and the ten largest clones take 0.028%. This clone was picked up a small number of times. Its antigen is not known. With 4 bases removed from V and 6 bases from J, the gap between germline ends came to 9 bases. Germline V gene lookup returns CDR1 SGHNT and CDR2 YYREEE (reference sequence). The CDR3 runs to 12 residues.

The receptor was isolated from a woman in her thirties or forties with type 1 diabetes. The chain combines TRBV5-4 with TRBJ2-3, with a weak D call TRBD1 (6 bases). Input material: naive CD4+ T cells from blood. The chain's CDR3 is CASSGRGDTQYF. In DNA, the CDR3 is TGTGCCAGCAGCGGAAGGGGGGATACGCAGTATTTT.